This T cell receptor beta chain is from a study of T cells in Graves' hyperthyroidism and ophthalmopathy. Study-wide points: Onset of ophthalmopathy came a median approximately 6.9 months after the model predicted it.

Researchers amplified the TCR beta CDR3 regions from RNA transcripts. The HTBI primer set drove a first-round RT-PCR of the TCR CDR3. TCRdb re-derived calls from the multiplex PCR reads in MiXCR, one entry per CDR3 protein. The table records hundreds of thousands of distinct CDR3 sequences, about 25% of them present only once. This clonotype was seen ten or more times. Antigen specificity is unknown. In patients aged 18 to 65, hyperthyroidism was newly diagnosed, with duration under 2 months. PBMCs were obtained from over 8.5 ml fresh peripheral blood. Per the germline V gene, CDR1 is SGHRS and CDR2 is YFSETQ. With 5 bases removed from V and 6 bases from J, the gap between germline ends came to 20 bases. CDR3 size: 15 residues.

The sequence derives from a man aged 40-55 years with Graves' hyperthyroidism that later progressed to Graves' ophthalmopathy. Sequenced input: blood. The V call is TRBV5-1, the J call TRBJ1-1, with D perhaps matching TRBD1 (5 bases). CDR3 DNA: TGCGCCAGCAGACTCCCGGGAAGGGGTTTGGCTGAAGCTTTCTTT. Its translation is CASRLPGRGLAEAFF.